The 26 T cell receptor beta chains reported below all come from one sample, sequenced in a study of cytomegalovirus exposure and HLA in healthy donors. Amplification used 60 Vbeta primers and 13 Jbeta primers. The method was immunoSEQ multiplex PCR; TCRdb's version includes in-frame clones alone and lacks a portion of them. The data hold 100,000 or so clones, with 50% to 65% observed a single time. The sequencing input was PBMCs. All receptors derive from a man aged 30-40 years in good health and CMV-seropositive.

This chain uses TRBV7-9 with TRBJ1-2; no clear D gene. V was cut by 5 bases and J by 7 bases, with 14 bases left in between. Germline CDR1 is SEHNR and CDR2 is FQNEAQ (reference sequence). This CDR3 is 13 amino acids long. The CDR3 sequence is CASSPEGLGGYTF. The DNA of the CDR3 is TGTGCCAGCAGCCCCGAGGGTTTGGGTGGCTACACCTTC.

In its sample, this clone was seen a few times. The chain couples TRBV2 to TRBJ1-5; weak D call: TRBD1 (6 bases). The V and J ends lost 8 bases and 3 bases respectively, with 20 bases between them. The germline V gene has CDR1 SNHLY and CDR2 FYNNEI. CDR3 length equals 16 residues. The chain's CDR3 is CASSATGRSTNQPQHF. The CDR3 nucleotides read TGTGCCAGCTCAGCCACAGGGCGGTCGACCAATCAGCCCCAGCATTTT.

This clone came up a few times. This rearrangement joins TRBV7-2 to TRBJ2-2; no definite D call. This CDR3 comprises 14 residues. Trimming cost V 2 bases and J 1 base, with 5 bases left between them. Germline V gene sequence: CDR1 SGHTA, CDR2 FQGNSA. The CDR3 sequence is CASSLSGNTGELFF. For the CDR3, the DNA is TGTGCCAGCAGCTTATCCGGGAACACCGGGGAGCTGTTTTTT.

Written as DNA, the CDR3 is TGTGCCAGCAGGTTGAAGGGGGCCGGGAGCAATCAGCCCCAGCATTTT. Translation: CASRLKGAGSNQPQHF. The genes are TRBV2 and TRBJ1-5; 7 nucleotides line up with TRBD1. Germline V gene sequence: CDR1 SNHLY, CDR2 FYNNEI. V lost 6 bases and J lost 1; bases outside the gene matches: 9. The CDR3 spans 16 residues.

This clone was observed a single time. This rearrangement joins TRBV6-5 to TRBJ1-1; D not resolved. There are 12 residues in the CDR3. With 2 bases removed from V and 5 bases from J, the gap between germline ends came to 6 bases. Germline loops: CDR1 MNHEY, CDR2 SVGAGI. CDR3 nucleotide sequence: TGTGCCAGCAGTTACGGAGGAACTGAAGCTTTCTTT. Translating gives CASSYGGTEAFF.

This clone was detected a few times. The rearrangement uses TRBV27 and TRBJ2-5; perhaps TRBD1 as D (6 bases). Trimming pared 6 bases from V and 2 bases from J, leaving 10 bases between. This CDR3 is built from 13 residues. The germline V gene encodes CDR1 MNHEY and CDR2 SMNVEV (reference sequence). CDR3 protein: CASRPTGQETQYF. CDR3 nucleotide sequence: TGTGCCAGCAGACCCACAGGGCAAGAGACCCAGTACTTC.

This clone was seen a single time. The chain joins TRBV6-1 to TRBJ1-3, with D uncertain. The CDR3 has 13 residues. Germline-derived CDR1 and CDR2 are MNHNS and SASEGT. V lost 7 bases, J lost 0 bases, and 7 bases lay in between. CDR3 bases: TGTGCCAGCACCTACGTCTCTGGAAACACCATATATTTT. Translated: CASTYVSGNTIYF.

V is TRBV27 and J is TRBJ1-6; TRBD1 agrees at 11 bases. The CDR3 consists of 15 residues. Germline V lookup: CDR1 MNHEY, CDR2 SMNVEV (reference sequence). The V gene end was trimmed by 5 bases and the J gene end by 7 bases; junction bases not matched to a gene: 4. CDR3 region: CASSPRDRGNSPLHF. CDR3 nucleotide sequence: TGTGCCAGCAGTCCTCGGGACAGGGGGAATTCACCCCTCCACTTT.

V usage is TRBV9 and J usage is TRBJ2-7, with D tentatively TRBD2 (6 bases). Trimming removed 4 bases at V and 4 bases at J, with 18 bases between. Germline lookup yields CDR1 SGDLS and CDR2 YYNGEE. The CDR3 runs 15 residues. The CDR3 DNA reads TGTGCCAGCAGCCCCCGGGGGACGGCAGGGTACGAGCAGTACTTC. It yields the protein CASSPRGTAGYEQYF. The complete variable domain, with remaining parts taken from reference TRBV9 and TRBJ2-7, reads DSGVTQTPKHLITATGQRVTLRCSPRSGDLSVYWYQQSLDQGLQFLIQYYNGEERAKGNILERFSAQQFPDLHSELNLSSLELGDSALYFCASSPRGTAGYEQYFGPGTRLTVT.

V gene TRBV7-2 combines with J gene TRBJ2-5; possibly TRBD2 for D (7 bases). This CDR3 is 14 amino acids long. Germline V gene lookup returns CDR1 SGHTA and CDR2 FQGNSA. V was trimmed by 5 bases and J by 1 base, leaving 11 bases between them. CDR3: CASSPGGLQETQYF. CDR3 DNA sequence: TGTGCCAGCAGCCCGGGGGGCCTCCAAGAGACCCAGTACTTC.

V and J are TRBV4-2 and TRBJ2-7, with a weak D call TRBD2 (6 bases). The germline V and J ends were trimmed by 0 bases and 7 bases, with 19 bases remaining between them. Germline V gene lookup returns CDR1 LGHNA and CDR2 YNFKEQ. This CDR3 is 16 amino acids long. The DNA of the CDR3 is TGTGCCAGCAGCCAAGATCGGGTGGACACTGGGGGGGAGCAGTACTTC. Protein product: CASSQDRVDTGGEQYF.

The chain couples TRBV2 to TRBJ1-5; TRBD1 is a possible D gene (5 bases). CDR1 is SNHLY, CDR2 FYNNEI, per germline. The germline V and J ends were trimmed by 5 bases and 3 bases, with 11 bases remaining between them. CDR3 length equals 14 residues. The CDR3 sequence: CASSQQGYNQPQHF. As DNA, the CDR3 is TGTGCCAGCAGTCAGCAGGGTTACAATCAGCCCCAGCATTTT.

The genes are TRBV7-6 and TRBJ1-3; TRBD1 is a possible D gene (6 bases). Trimming shortened V by 5 bases and J by 0 bases, and 11 bases separated the two germline ends. The CDR3 runs 15 residues. Per germline, CDR1 SGHVS and CDR2 FNYEAQ. The chain's CDR3 is CASSATGNSGNTIYF. In DNA, the CDR3 is TGTGCCAGCAGCGCCACAGGGAACTCTGGAAACACCATATATTTT.

The chain recombines TRBV19 with TRBJ2-1, with 9 positions matching TRBD2. The CDR3 is made up of 15 amino acids. Trimming cost V 1 base and J 6 bases; bases outside gene matches: 4. Per the germline V gene, CDR1 is LNHDA and CDR2 is SQIVND (reference sequence). The CDR3 is CASSIGLAGINEQFF. CDR3 coding DNA: TGTGCCAGTAGTATAGGCCTAGCGGGGATCAATGAGCAGTTCTTC.

The chain carries TRBV4-1 and TRBJ2-5; no definite D call. The germline gives CDR1 MGHRA, CDR2 YSYEKL. Trimming took 1 base from V and 9 from J, leaving 12 bases between them. This CDR3 contains 13 residues. The CDR3 is CASSQVMAEPQYF. The CDR3 DNA is TGCGCCAGCAGCCAAGTAATGGCGGAGCCCCAGTACTTC.

This clone was detected only a few times. This chain connects TRBV6-5 to TRBJ1-1, with unresolved D. The CDR3 is 13 amino acids. Trimming removed 6 bases from V and 7 bases from J, with 15 bases in between. Germline CDR1 and CDR2: MNHEY and SVGAGI. The CDR3 DNA reads as TGTGCCAGCAGCTTCGGACTGAACGGTGAAGCTTTCTTT. Its protein product is CASSFGLNGEAFF.

The table lists this clone with a few counts. This sequence joins TRBV6-6 and TRBJ2-5; weak D call: TRBD1 (6 bases). The CDR3 sequence is 14 residues long. Trimming cost V 5 bases and J 5 bases, with 15 bases left between them. CDR1 MNHNY and CDR2 SVGAGI come from the germline V gene (reference sequence). The CDR3 protein is CASSTGHLGETQYF. Written as DNA, the CDR3 is TGTGCCAGCAGTACGGGACACCTCGGGGAGACCCAGTACTTC.

The V gene is TRBV5-1, the J gene TRBJ1-1; no clear D. CDR1 is SGHRS, CDR2 YFSETQ, per germline. This CDR3 is built from 14 residues. The V and J ends lost 2 bases and 5 bases respectively, with 13 bases between them. In DNA, the CDR3 is TGCGCCAGCAGCTTAGAGGGCAGTGGAACTGAAGCTTTCTTT. Translated, it gives CASSLEGSGTEAFF.

The chain has TRBV13 and TRBJ1-2; 7 positions agree with TRBD1. CDR3 size: 15 residues. Trimming took 5 bases from V and 5 from J; bases not matched to a gene: 11. Germline V gives CDR1 PRHDT, CDR2 FYEKMQ (reference sequence). In nucleotides, the CDR3 is TGTGCCAGCAGCCTAAGACAGGGCCGAGGGTATGGCTACACCTTC. Its translation: CASSLRQGRGYGYTF.

The rearrangement joins TRBV25-1 to TRBJ2-1; 12 bases are shared with TRBD1. Germline V gene data show CDR1 as MGHDK and CDR2 as SYGVNS. The trim removed 5 bases at V and 8 bases at J, leaving 7 bases unmatched. The CDR3 has 15 amino acids. CDR3 nucleotide sequence: TGTGCCAGCAGTTTGGTCCGGGACAGGGGGCATGAGCAGTTCTTC. Residues: CASSLVRDRGHEQFF.

This clone was observed a handful of times. The rearrangement joins TRBV5-1 to TRBJ2-1; no firm D call. V shed 5 bases and J shed 2 bases, with 8 bases lying between them. This CDR3 spans 13 amino acids. Germline V gives CDR1 SGHRS, CDR2 YFSETQ. For the CDR3, the DNA is TGCGCCAGCAGGTCCGGTACCTACAATGAGCAGTTCTTC. Protein: CASRSGTYNEQFF.

This chain connects TRBV7-3 to TRBJ2-7; D uncertain. This CDR3 has 15 amino acids. V was clipped by 2 bases and J by 0 bases, with 11 bases between them. Looked up from germline, CDR1 is SGHTA and CDR2 is FQGTGA. This chain's CDR3 is CASSLEGGSSYEQYF. CDR3 coding DNA: TGTGCCAGCAGCTTAGAAGGCGGTTCCTCCTACGAGCAGTACTTC.

The chain employs TRBV4-2 and TRBJ2-3, with D hard to call. CDR1 and CDR2 (germline): LGHNA, YNFKEQ. The germline V and J ends were trimmed by 0 bases and 0 bases, with 7 bases remaining between them. This CDR3 comprises 15 residues. The DNA of the CDR3 is TGTGCCAGCAGCCAAGAGGCGACTAGCACAGATACGCAGTATTTT. Translated, it gives CASSQEATSTDTQYF.

The chain is built from TRBV27 and TRBJ1-6; D is ambiguous. The CDR3 runs to 15 residues. Per germline, CDR1 MNHEY and CDR2 SMNVEV (reference sequence). V was trimmed by 7 bases and J by 8 bases, leaving 18 bases between them. CDR3: CASKPSEGRYSPLHF. CDR3 in DNA: TGTGCCAGCAAGCCTTCCGAGGGAAGGTATTCACCCCTCCACTTT.

This clone was seen a single time. The V gene is TRBV7-8, the J gene TRBJ2-5; D possibly corresponds to TRBD1 (5 bases). Trimming took 6 bases from V and 2 from J, leaving 10 bases between them. CDR1 SGHVS and CDR2 FQNEAQ come from the germline V gene. The CDR3 spans 13 residues. CDR3 loop: CASRPRDQETQYF. The CDR3 nucleotides are TGTGCCAGCAGACCCAGGGATCAAGAGACCCAGTACTTC.

This clone is a singleton in its sample. This rearrangement joins TRBV2 to TRBJ2-7, with no clear D. This CDR3 is 11 amino acids long. From germline, CDR1 is SNHLY and CDR2 FYNNEI. CDR3 coding DNA: TGTGACAACAATGACACCTACGAGCAGTACTTC. It is translated as CDNNDTYEQYF.